This entry lists 8 T cell receptor beta chains sequenced from one sample in a study of CD8 T cells in ankylosing spondylitis (dated by TCRdb to the late 2010s). These receptors have no identified antigens. General conclusions and limits of the study: Blood from ankylosing spondylitis patients appeared to be characterized by a TCR beta motif made up of under ten highly homologous amino acid variants.

Library generation was performed with 5' RACE. Sequencer: Illumina HiSeq 2500. Starting from the raw public reads, TCRdb applied fastp trimming at Q25, assembled clones with MiXCR and retained in-frame beta chains. All rows with the same CDR3 protein become a single entry with the most common DNA and genes. The sample table contains a few hundred thousand distinct CDR3 sequences; only one count was recorded for about a fifth of them. About a sixth of the sample rests with the top ten. The sequencing input was blood, either unsorted or a sorted T cell fraction (not recorded which). These receptors originate from a male donor with ankylosing spondylitis.

J is TRBJ2-7 and V is TRBV29-1; 9 positions agree with TRBD1. V was pared by 4 bases and J by 6 bases, with 4 bases of the junction left unmatched. The length of the CDR3 is 12 residues. CDR1 and CDR2 (germline): SQVTM, ANQGSEA. This CDR3 reads CSVAQGALEQYF. In DNA form, the CDR3 reads TGCAGCGTTGCACAGGGGGCCCTCGAGCAGTACTTC.

This rearrangement joins TRBV29-1 to TRBJ1-5; 7 bases match TRBD1. Germline CDR1 SQVTM, CDR2 ANQGSEA. The V segment lost 3 bases and the J segment 9 bases; nucleotides outside the gene matches: 8. The CDR3 is made up of 13 amino acids. In DNA, the CDR3 is TGCAGCGTTGAGGAGACAGGGTCCGGGCCCCAGCATTTT. This translates into CSVEETGSGPQHF.

This clonotype was found a few times. V is TRBV29-1 and J is TRBJ2-2; 9 bases map to TRBD1. CDR1 is SQVTM, CDR2 ANQGSEA, per germline. The CDR3 is 14 residues long. V was clipped by 6 bases and J by 6 bases; unmatched bases: 8. The CDR3 nucleotides are TGCAGCGTGGCCCGGGACAGGGTTGCCGGGGAGCTGTTTTTT. Translating gives CSVARDRVAGELFF.

A few counts support this clonotype. The chain is built from TRBV4-2 and TRBJ2-1; possible D gene TRBD1, 6 bases. Germline CDR1 reads LGHNA; CDR2 reads YNFKEQ. The CDR3 extends over 16 amino acids. The V gene lost 3 bases and the J gene lost 4 bases, with 16 bases spanning the gap. CDR3 amino acids: CASSQHRGQGYNEQFF. CDR3 in DNA: TGTGCCAGCAGCCAGCACCGGGGCCAGGGGTACAATGAGCAGTTCTTC.

This clonotype was picked up a small number of times. This chain joins TRBV30 and TRBJ2-7; D uncertain. Germline values: CDR1 GTSNPN, CDR2 SVGIG (reference sequence). Trimming pared 6 bases from V and 5 bases from J, leaving 11 bases between. This CDR3 comprises 11 residues. CDR3 DNA sequence: TGTGCCTGCCAGAAGGGAAACGAGCAGTACTTC. It translates to CACQKGNEQYF.

This clonotype was counted many times. The chain combines TRBV12-3 or TRBV12-4 with TRBJ2-1; 11 bases are shared with TRBD2. V dropped 2 bases and J dropped 8; count of bases not matched to a gene: 5. CDR3 length: 15 amino acids. CDR3 DNA: TGTGCCAGCAGTTTAACTAGCGGGAGTTTAGATGAGCAGTTCTTC. Amino acid sequence: CASSLTSGSLDEQFF.

The rearrangement links TRBV20-1 to TRBJ1-2; the D is unclear. Trimming removed 4 bases at V and 2 bases at J, with 5 bases between. Germline CDR1 DFQATT, CDR2 SNEGSKA (reference sequence). The CDR3 runs to 11 residues. The CDR3 bases are TGCAGTGCTACGGTGAACTATGGCTACACCTTC. Amino acids: CSATVNYGYTF.

This clonotype was detected only a few times. The chain couples TRBV7-2 to TRBJ2-7; no reliable D call. The CDR3 length is 13 residues. V shed 1 base and J shed 4 bases, with 8 bases lying between them. Germline V CDR1 and CDR2: SGHTA, FQGNSA. The CDR3 region has the DNA TGTGCCAGCAGCTTAGGGTTGCAATACGAGCAGTACTTC. It specifies CASSLGLQYEQYF.